The TCR beta chain under discussion was sequenced for a study of blood T cell repertoires in COVID-19. Turning to the study itself: Whether acute or convalescent, the COVID-19 samples came from the United States, Italy and Spain. Sample material is recorded as cDNA or gDNA derived from T cells, B-cell-depleted T cells, or PBMCs.

Authors' processing steps: The authors estimated nucleated cell counts from reference gene primer amplification. TCRdb keeps only in-frame clones here, not all; method: immunoSEQ multiplex PCR. Clone size and the V and J calls come from that table; the DNA yielded D and trimming. The repertoire consists of some 100,000 clones, with about four fifths occurring once and the leading ten covering more than 5.5%. V gave up 4 bases and J gave up 9 bases; unmatched junction bases: 11. CDR1 and CDR2 from the germline V gene are MGHRA and YSYEKL. The CDR3 has 16 amino acids. V gene TRBV4-1 combines with J gene TRBJ2-1; 11 positions agree with TRBD1. The specimen was peripheral blood. This clonotype originated in a man in his fifties with active or convalescent COVID-19. CDR3 loop: CASSPPGTGGVSEQFF. CDR3 in DNA: TGCGCCAGCAGCCCCCCCGGGACAGGGGGGGTTAGTGAGCAGTTCTTC.